What follows is one T cell receptor beta chain and its context. No antigen is known for it. CDR3 length: 15 residues. Germline CDR1 SGHAT, CDR2 FQNNGV. The V segment lost 0 bases and the J segment 10 bases; nucleotides outside the gene matches: 5. This record comes from a study of cytomegalovirus exposure and HLA in healthy donors. Notes on the study in general: As was reported, the classifier diagnosed cytomegalovirus status with high specificity and sensitivity.

PCR employed 60 Vbeta and 13 Jbeta primers. Assay used: immunoSEQ multiplex PCR; TCRdb lists only in-frame clones, some missing. The sample shows more than 85,000 clones, about 83% of them seen only once. Sequencing was carried out using PBMCs. The TCR sequence derives from a man between 18 and 35 years old in good health and CMV-seronegative. This sequence joins TRBV11-2 and TRBJ2-1; 11 nucleotides match TRBD2. The CDR3 protein is CASSLDTSGSREQFF. In DNA, the CDR3 is TGTGCCAGCAGCTTAGATACTAGCGGGAGCAGAGAGCAGTTCTTC.